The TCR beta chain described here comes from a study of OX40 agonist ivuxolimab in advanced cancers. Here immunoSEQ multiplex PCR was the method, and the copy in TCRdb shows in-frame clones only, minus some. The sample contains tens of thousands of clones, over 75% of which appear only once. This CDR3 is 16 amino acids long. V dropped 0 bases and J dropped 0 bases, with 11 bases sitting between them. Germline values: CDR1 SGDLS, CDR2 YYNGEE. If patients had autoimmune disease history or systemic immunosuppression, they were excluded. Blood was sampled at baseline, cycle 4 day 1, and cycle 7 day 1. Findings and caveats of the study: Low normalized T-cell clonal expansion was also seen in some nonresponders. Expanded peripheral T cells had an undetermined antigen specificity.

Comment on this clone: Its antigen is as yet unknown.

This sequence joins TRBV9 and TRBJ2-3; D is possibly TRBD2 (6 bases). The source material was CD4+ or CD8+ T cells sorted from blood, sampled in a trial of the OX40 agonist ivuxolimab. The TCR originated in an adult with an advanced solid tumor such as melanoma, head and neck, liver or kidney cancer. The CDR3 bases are TGTGCCAGCAGCGTAGCTGGGACTCGAAGCACAGATACGCAGTATTTT. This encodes CASSVAGTRSTDTQYF.